These T cell receptor beta chains were read from a single sample in a study of shared clonotypes between healthy human individuals. Sequencing used immunoSEQ multiplex PCR; TCRdb keeps in-frame clones, though not all of them. Among more than 2,000,000 clones, roughly nine tenths were seen once, and the ten largest hold roughly 0.15%. The material sequenced was naive CD4+ T cells sorted from blood. These receptors came from a man younger than 30 in good health. Each CDR3 is given with its conserved first and last residue. Each record gives: CDR3 protein, CDR3 DNA, clone size, D gene, J gene, V gene. The D gene is left open where the match is weak. Only part of the rows carry a size: once, few, many, or a class if the clone is expanded.

CASSIRKADTQYF | TGTGCCAGCAGCATCCGAAAGGCAGATACGCAGTATTTT | NA | NA | TRBJ2-3 | TRBV11-3
CASSEGSVGRVVEQYF | TGTGCCAGCAGCGAAGGATCGGTGGGCAGGGTGGTCGAGCAGTACTTC | NA | NA | TRBJ2-7 | TRBV7-9
CASSEGFDQPQHF | TGTGCCAGCAGTGAGGGATTCGACCAGCCCCAGCATTTT | few | NA | TRBJ1-5 | TRBV2
CASSPEGQSTDTQYF | TGTGCCAGCAGCCCGGAGGGACAGTCCACAGATACGCAGTATTTT | NA | NA | TRBJ2-3 | TRBV5-5
CAWGTGQNTEAFF | TGTGCCTGGGGTACAGGGCAAAACACTGAAGCTTTCTTT | few | NA | TRBJ1-1 | TRBV30
CASSPIIVVGGLTDTQYF | TGTGCCAGCAGCCCTATAATTGTAGTCGGGGGCCTCACAGATACGCAGTATTTT | NA | NA | TRBJ2-3 | TRBV13
CASSPSWTGQGIEQYF | TGTGCCAGCAGCCCCTCATGGACAGGACAAGGAATCGAGCAGTACTTC | NA | TRBD1 | TRBJ2-7 | TRBV7-2
CASSLASGLQETQYF | TGCGCCAGCAGCTTGGCGTCAGGACTCCAAGAGACCCAGTACTTC | NA | NA | TRBJ2-5 | TRBV5-1
CASSPLAGGPLRETQYF | TGTGCCAGCAGCCCCTTAGCGGGAGGGCCTCTAAGGGAGACCCAGTACTTC | once | TRBD2 | TRBJ2-5 | TRBV9
CAISESGLVTGELFF | TGTGCCATCAGTGAATCGGGACTAGTGACCGGGGAGCTGTTTTTT | once | TRBD2 | TRBJ2-2 | TRBV10-3
CASSRRSGVTDTQYF | TGCGCCAGCAGTCGCCGGTCCGGAGTCACAGATACGCAGTATTTT | NA | NA | TRBJ2-3 | TRBV5-1
CASSLEGSYEQYF | TGCGCCAGCAGCTTGGAAGGCAGCTACGAGCAGTACTTC | NA | NA | TRBJ2-7 | TRBV5-1
CASSYDGGGYTF | TGTGCCAGCAGTTACGACGGGGGTGGCTACACCTTC | NA | NA | TRBJ1-2 | TRBV6-6
CASSRSGAASDEKLFF | TGCGCCAGCAGCCGGTCCGGGGCAGCTAGCGATGAAAAACTGTTTTTT | few | NA | TRBJ1-4 | TRBV4-1
CASSSTLAASSYEQYF | TGTGCCAGCAGTTCAACGCTAGCGGCGAGCTCCTACGAGCAGTACTTC | NA | TRBD2 | TRBJ2-7 | TRBV27
CASSPGLAYYEQYF | TGTGCCAGCAGCCCTGGACTAGCCTACTACGAGCAGTACTTC | NA | TRBD2 | TRBJ2-7 | TRBV7-8
CASSLGGTANEKLFF | TGTGCCAGCAGCTTGGGGGGGACTGCTAATGAAAAACTGTTTTTT | NA | NA | TRBJ1-4 | TRBV5-4
CASSSREGSYSEQYF | TGTGCCAGCTCTTCCCGGGAAGGGTCGTATTCCGAGCAGTACTTC | NA | NA | TRBJ2-7 | TRBV18
CASSLEGYGYTF | TGTGCCAGCAGCTTGGAGGGTTATGGCTACACCTTC | NA | NA | TRBJ1-2 | TRBV5-4
CASSYSDSLAEGSIYF | TGTGCCAGCAGTTACTCAGACAGCCTGGCGGAGGGCTCCATATATTTT | once | NA | TRBJ1-3 | TRBV6-5
CASSPDRESQYF | TGTGCCAGTAGCCCCGACAGGGAATCCCAGTACTTC | NA | TRBD1 | TRBJ2-5 | TRBV19
CASSLPRTGNTGELFF | TGTGCCAGCAGCCTCCCACGGACCGGCAACACCGGGGAGCTGTTTTTT | NA | NA | TRBJ2-2 | TRBV5-4
CASRSSGTSGGNEQFF | TGTGCCAGCAGATCCTCCGGGACTAGCGGGGGCAATGAGCAGTTCTTC | NA | TRBD2 | TRBJ2-1 | TRBV7-2
CASSPQGIYNSPLHF | TGTGCCAGCAGTCCCCAGGGCATCTATAATTCACCCCTCCACTTT | NA | NA | TRBJ1-6 | TRBV28
CASSFTGTGGYTF | TGCGCCAGCAGCTTTACCGGGACAGGAGGCTACACCTTC | NA | TRBD1 | TRBJ1-2 | TRBV5-1
CASSAGGMGVETQYF | TGTGCCAGCAGCGCGGGGGGGATGGGGGTAGAGACCCAGTACTTC | NA | TRBD2 | TRBJ2-5 | TRBV7-2
CASSLRGSGGAETGELFF | TGTGCCAGCAGCTTGAGGGGTAGCGGGGGGGCCGAGACCGGGGAGCTGTTTTTT | NA | TRBD2 | TRBJ2-2 | TRBV7-6
CAWSYGSGNQPQHF | TGTGCCTGGAGTTACGGTTCAGGCAATCAGCCCCAGCATTTT | once | NA | TRBJ1-5 | TRBV30
CASSLGQVTTNEKLFF | TGCGCCAGCAGCTTGGGACAGGTTACAACTAATGAAAAACTGTTTTTT | NA | NA | TRBJ1-4 | TRBV5-1
CASSVDRAGEAFF | TGTGCCAGCAGCGTAGACAGGGCAGGTGAAGCTTTCTTT | NA | TRBD1 | TRBJ1-1 | TRBV11-3
CASSEIGQGNQPQHF | TGTGCCAGCAGTGAAATAGGTCAGGGCAATCAGCCCCAGCATTTT | NA | NA | TRBJ1-5 | TRBV6-1
CAISDTGAPYEQYF | TGTGCCATCAGTGACACAGGGGCCCCGTACGAGCAGTACTTC | NA | TRBD1 | TRBJ2-7 | TRBV10-3
CASSESGHSLLEAFF | TGTGCCAGCAGTGAATCGGGCCACTCTCTTCTTGAAGCTTTCTTT | NA | NA | TRBJ1-1 | TRBV25-1
CRAGTDTQYF | TGCAGGGCAGGTACGGATACGCAGTATTTT | NA | NA | TRBJ2-3 | TRBV20-1
CAWSQGQGATDTQYF | TGTGCCTGGAGTCAAGGACAGGGGGCGACAGATACGCAGTATTTT | NA | TRBD1 | TRBJ2-3 | TRBV30
CASSLIWDSSSPLHF | TGTGCCAGCAGCTTGATCTGGGACAGTAGTTCACCCCTCCACTTT | NA | TRBD1 | TRBJ1-6 | TRBV6-5
CASSGWGRPTYNEQFF | TGTGCCAGCAGCGGTTGGGGGCGCCCCACCTACAATGAGCAGTTCTTC | NA | NA | TRBJ2-1 | TRBV5-6
CASGPKETQYF | TGTGCTAGTGGCCCGAAAGAGACCCAGTACTTC | NA | NA | TRBJ2-5 | TRBV12-5
CASSLDMNTEAFF | TGTGCCAGCAGCCTAGACATGAACACTGAAGCTTTCTTT | NA | NA | TRBJ1-1 | TRBV5-4
CASSQSGPSNQPQHF | TGCGCCAGCAGCCAATCTGGCCCTAGCAATCAGCCCCAGCATTTT | NA | NA | TRBJ1-5 | TRBV4-1
CASSFSGGSGETQYF | TGTGCCAGCAGCTTTTCAGGGGGATCAGGAGAGACCCAGTACTTC | NA | TRBD1 | TRBJ2-5 | TRBV7-2
CASSPAGSTDTQYF | TGTGCCAGCAGCCCGGCGGGGAGCACAGATACGCAGTATTTT | NA | NA | TRBJ2-3 | TRBV7-3
CASSRPGVSTDTQYF | TGTGCCAGCAGCCGGCCGGGGGTCAGCACAGATACGCAGTATTTT | NA | NA | TRBJ2-3 | TRBV27
CASTGSRGSYNEQFF | TGTGCCAGCACCGGCAGCAGGGGTTCCTACAATGAGCAGTTCTTC | once | NA | TRBJ2-1 | TRBV6-1
CASSRGTSGAETQYF | TGTGCCAGCAGCCGAGGGACTAGCGGGGCGGAGACCCAGTACTTC | NA | TRBD2 | TRBJ2-5 | TRBV7-9
CASSERTSGDRGTQYF | TGTGCCAGCAGTGAAAGGACTAGCGGGGACCGGGGGACCCAGTACTTC | NA | TRBD2 | TRBJ2-5 | TRBV6-1
CASSVAGGSKNIQYF | TGTGCCAGCAGCGTAGCTGGCGGTTCCAAAAACATTCAGTACTTC | NA | NA | TRBJ2-4 | TRBV9
CASSIVRTLNQPQHF | TGTGCCAGTAGTATAGTGCGCACCTTAAATCAGCCCCAGCATTTT | NA | NA | TRBJ1-5 | TRBV19
CASSIGDTYEQYF | TGTGCCAGTAGTATCGGCGACACCTACGAGCAGTACTTC | NA | NA | TRBJ2-7 | TRBV19
CATSFSILLNEKLFF | TGTGCCACCAGCTTTAGCATCCTTTTGAATGAAAAACTGTTTTTT | NA | NA | TRBJ1-4 | TRBV15
CASSLAGEPTGTQYF | TGCGCCAGCAGCTTAGCGGGGGAGCCCACCGGGACCCAGTACTTC | NA | TRBD2 | TRBJ2-5 | TRBV4-1
CAISDWDRGSGGYTF | TGTGCCATCAGTGATTGGGACAGGGGATCAGGTGGCTACACCTTC | NA | TRBD1 | TRBJ1-2 | TRBV10-3
CASSPWASGTEAFF | TGTGCCAGCAGCCCCTGGGCCTCAGGCACTGAAGCTTTCTTT | NA | NA | TRBJ1-1 | TRBV27
CASSYWTGDTGELFF | TGCGCCAGCAGCTATTGGACAGGGGACACCGGGGAGCTGTTTTTT | NA | TRBD1 | TRBJ2-2 | TRBV5-1
CASSIQGISYNEQFF | TGTGCCAGTAGTATACAGGGGATCTCCTACAATGAGCAGTTCTTC | NA | NA | TRBJ2-1 | TRBV19
CASSQRVDEQFF | TGTGCCAGCAGTCAACGGGTGGATGAGCAGTTCTTC | NA | NA | TRBJ2-1 | TRBV6-6
CASSLTGLNSPLHF | TGTGCCAGCAGTTTGACAGGTTTAAATTCACCCCTCCACTTT | NA | NA | TRBJ1-6 | TRBV28
CASSFGVENYGYTF | TGCGCCAGCAGCTTCGGAGTAGAGAACTATGGCTACACCTTC | NA | NA | TRBJ1-2 | TRBV5-1
CASSLTGTPNTPYEQYF | TGTGCCAGCAGCTTGACCGGGACCCCGAATACTCCGTACGAGCAGTACTTC | NA | NA | TRBJ2-7 | TRBV11-2